The 9 T cell receptor beta chains presented below share a single source sample, sequenced in a study of blood T cell repertoires in COVID-19. The table came from immunoSEQ multiplex PCR; TCRdb's copy has only in-frame clones and leaves some out. Among over 11,000 clones listed, 90% were seen once. The sample was peripheral blood. These receptors originate from a human donor in a cohort sampled during active COVID-19.

The chain has TRBV9 and TRBJ2-3; perhaps TRBD1 as D (6 bases). The ends were cut back, 0 bases at V and 5 bases at J, with 13 bases in the middle. CDR3 length: 15 amino acids. Looked up from germline, CDR1 is SGDLS and CDR2 is YYNGEE. The DNA for the CDR3 is TGTGCCAGCAGCGTAGAGTCAGGGGAAGGAGATACGCAGTATTTT. Translated, it gives CASSVESGEGDTQYF.

The chain links TRBV19 to TRBJ2-3; tentatively, D is TRBD1 (6 bases). Trimming took 3 bases from V and 0 from J, leaving 10 bases between them. In germline, CDR1 is LNHDA, CDR2 SQIVND (reference sequence). This CDR3 has 15 residues. The CDR3 sequence: CASSIMTGSTDTQYF. Written as DNA, the CDR3 is TGTGCCAGTAGTATCATGACAGGTAGCACAGATACGCAGTATTTT.

J is TRBJ1-4 and V is TRBV18; 8 bases line up with TRBD1. The junction had 3 bases not matched to a gene; V was cut back by 5 bases and J by 1 base. The CDR3 is made up of 15 amino acids. Germline V gene lookup returns CDR1 KGHSH and CDR2 LQKENI. CDR3 sequence: CASSTGGLTNEKLFF. The DNA for the CDR3 is TGTGCCAGCTCAACAGGGGGACTAACTAATGAAAAACTGTTTTTT. The full variable domain, completed using reference TRBV18 and TRBJ1-4, is NAGVMQNPRHLVRRRGQEARLRCSPMKGHSHVYWYRQLPEEGLKFMVYLQKENIIDESGMPKERFSAEFPKEGPSILRIQQVVRGDSAAYFCASSTGGLTNEKLFFGSGTQLSVL.

V usage is TRBV7-3 and J usage is TRBJ2-3; 13 bases are shared with TRBD2. Germline loops: CDR1 SGHTA, CDR2 FQGTGA. CDR3 length: 14 amino acids. Trimming removed 5 bases from V and 8 bases from J; junction bases left unmatched: 4. The CDR3 reads CASSELAGGSTQYF. The CDR3 DNA sequence: TGTGCCAGCAGCGAACTAGCGGGGGGGAGTACGCAGTATTTT.

The CDR3 region is CASSPLAGSSTDTQYF. In nucleotides, the CDR3 is TGTGCCAGCTCACCATTAGCGGGTTCTAGCACAGATACGCAGTATTTT. This sequence joins TRBV18 and TRBJ2-3; the match to TRBD2 covers 7 bases. V shed 2 bases, J shed 0 bases, and the junction held 5 bases outside the gene matches. The CDR3 covers 16 residues. Germline V gene lookup returns CDR1 KGHSH and CDR2 LQKENI.

The gene calls are TRBV30 and TRBJ1-2; D is uncertain. Germline V CDR1 and CDR2: GTSNPN, SVGIG (reference sequence). The CDR3 is made up of 14 amino acids. Trimming cost V 5 bases and J 0 bases, with 13 bases left between them. The CDR3: CAWGTGTANYGYTF. CDR3 in DNA: TGTGCCTGGGGTACTGGAACAGCTAACTATGGCTACACCTTC.

The rearrangement joins TRBV28 to TRBJ2-5, with TRBD2 matching over 7 bases. CDR1 and CDR2 (germline): MDHEN, SYDVKM. V gave up 5 bases and J gave up 4 bases; unmatched junction bases: 7. The CDR3 contains 14 residues. CDR3 loop: CASSPRLAGETQYF. The CDR3 DNA follows: TGTGCCAGCAGTCCCCGACTAGCAGGAGAGACCCAGTACTTC.

The DNA for the CDR3 is TGTGCCAGCAGCCAGAACGGAATCGGGACTAGCGGGCGCAACTCCTACGAGCAGTACTTC. This codes for CASSQNGIGTSGRNSYEQYF. This chain links TRBV3-1 (or the pseudogene TRBV3-2) with TRBJ2-7, with 12 bases fitting TRBD2. This CDR3 has 20 amino acids. V gave up 3 bases and J gave up 0 bases; unmatched junction bases: 15. Germline V CDR1 and CDR2: LGHDT, YNNKEL (reference sequence).

The chain has TRBV29-1 and TRBJ2-1; 7 nucleotides line up with TRBD2. V lost 6 bases, J lost 4 bases, and 6 bases stayed unmatched. The CDR3 runs to 13 residues. The germline CDR1 and CDR2 sequences are SQVTM and ANQGSEA. The CDR3 spells CSVYSREYNEQFF. The CDR3 DNA reads TGCAGCGTGTACTCGCGGGAGTACAATGAGCAGTTCTTC.